These T cell receptor beta chains were read from a single sample in a study of cytomegalovirus exposure and HLA in healthy donors. Clones were read by immunoSEQ multiplex PCR, and TCRdb kept only the in-frame ones, dropping some. This repertoire shows about 85,000 clones, 60% to 85% found once; its top ten account for roughly 2%. Sequencing was done on a sample of PBMCs. These receptors came from a boy between 10 and 17 years old in good health and CMV-seronegative. Each CDR3 is given with its conserved first and last residue. A D gene is named only where the DNA matches it firmly. The size entry is marked missing in some rows and otherwise reads once, few, many or a size class.

V gene	J gene	D gene	clone size	CDR3 protein	CDR3 DNA
TRBV13	TRBJ2-7	TRBD1	NA	CASSLGRDRAYEQYF	TGTGCCAGCAGCTTAGGCCGGGACAGGGCCTACGAGCAGTACTTC
TRBV30	TRBJ1-3	NA	few	CAWTAGSSGNTIYF	TGTGCCTGGACAGCAGGTTCCTCTGGAAACACCATATATTTT
TRBV4-1	TRBJ1-5	NA	NA	CASSQDFGTGRGRSNQPQHF	TGCGCCAGCAGCCAAGACTTTGGTACAGGGAGAGGTAGGAGCAATCAGCCCCAGCATTTT
TRBV6-1	TRBJ2-7	NA	NA	CASSEWVGGTYEQYF	TGTGCCAGCAGTGAATGGGTGGGGGGAACTTACGAGCAGTACTTC
TRBV6-1	TRBJ1-2	NA	NA	CASQPFGNLNYGYTF	TGTGCCAGCCAACCATTCGGGAACTTAAACTATGGCTACACCTTC
TRBV5-1	TRBJ1-3	NA	NA	CASSLVSQTGNTIYF	TGCGCCAGCAGCTTGGTTTCGCAGACTGGAAACACCATATATTTT
TRBV2	TRBJ1-2	TRBD1	few	CASSHSGTGGLGYTF	TGTGCCAGCAGTCACTCCGGGACAGGGGGCCTTGGCTACACCTTC
TRBV5-1	TRBJ2-2	TRBD1	NA	CASSLPRTGDSDTGELFF	TGCGCCAGCAGCTTGCCCCGAACAGGGGATTCGGACACCGGGGAGCTGTTTTTT
TRBV5-1	TRBJ2-6	NA	NA	CASSLVATSGANVLTF	TGCGCCAGCAGCCTCGTTGCTACCTCTGGGGCCAACGTCCTGACTTTC
TRBV19	TRBJ1-1	TRBD1	NA	CATRPGQLNTEAFF	TGTGCCACCCGCCCGGGACAGTTGAACACTGAAGCTTTCTTT
TRBV11-2	TRBJ1-4	TRBD1	NA	CASSLAGGANEKLFF	TGTGCCAGCAGCTTAGCAGGGGGAGCAAATGAAAAACTGTTTTTT
TRBV6-4	TRBJ1-1	NA	NA	CASTEGMNTEAFF	TGTGCCAGCACAGAGGGCATGAACACTGAAGCTTTCTTT
TRBV28	TRBJ1-2	TRBD1	NA	CASRTGPGGGYTF	TGTGCCAGCAGGACAGGACCAGGGGGTGGCTACACCTTC
TRBV5-1	TRBJ1-6	TRBD1	NA	CASSLEGQGLGNSPLHF	TGCGCCAGCAGCTTGGAGGGACAGGGATTGGGGAATTCACCCCTCCACTTT
TRBV28	TRBJ2-1	NA	NA	CASSWPGSYNEQFF	TGTGCCAGCAGCTGGCCGGGGTCCTACAATGAGCAGTTCTTC
TRBV7-2	TRBJ1-5	NA	NA	CASSSPGFNQPQHF	TGTGCCAGCAGCTCCCCGGGGTTTAATCAGCCCCAGCATTTT
TRBV5-1	TRBJ1-2	TRBD1	NA	CASSLAKFEDRWEYGYTF	TGCGCCAGCAGCTTGGCCAAATTCGAGGACAGGTGGGAGTATGGCTACACCTTC
TRBV7-8	TRBJ2-7	NA	NA	CASSLSATEVYEQYF	TGTGCCAGCAGCCTTTCAGCTACCGAGGTCTACGAGCAGTACTTC
TRBV23-1	TRBJ1-6	NA	NA	CASSQIGATGHNSPLHF	TGCGCCAGCAGTCAGATCGGGGCGACAGGACATAATTCACCCCTCCACTTT
TRBV4-1	TRBJ1-5	NA	NA	CASSQSPGDQQPQHF	TGCGCCAGCAGCCAATCACCAGGGGACCAGCAGCCCCAGCATTTT
TRBV7-2	TRBJ2-5	NA	NA	CASSSDRGGETQYF	TGTGCCAGCAGTTCGGACAGAGGCGGCGAGACCCAGTACTTC
TRBV6-1	TRBJ2-7	TRBD1	few	CASSALQGAYEQYF	TGTGCCAGCAGTGCACTACAGGGGGCCTACGAGCAGTACTTC
TRBV27	TRBJ1-1	NA	NA	CASSVYRNTEAFF	TGTGCCAGCAGTGTATACAGGAACACTGAAGCTTTCTTT
TRBV30	TRBJ2-1	NA	NA	CASGTLQYNEQFF	TGTGCCTCCGGGACATTACAGTACAATGAGCAGTTCTTC